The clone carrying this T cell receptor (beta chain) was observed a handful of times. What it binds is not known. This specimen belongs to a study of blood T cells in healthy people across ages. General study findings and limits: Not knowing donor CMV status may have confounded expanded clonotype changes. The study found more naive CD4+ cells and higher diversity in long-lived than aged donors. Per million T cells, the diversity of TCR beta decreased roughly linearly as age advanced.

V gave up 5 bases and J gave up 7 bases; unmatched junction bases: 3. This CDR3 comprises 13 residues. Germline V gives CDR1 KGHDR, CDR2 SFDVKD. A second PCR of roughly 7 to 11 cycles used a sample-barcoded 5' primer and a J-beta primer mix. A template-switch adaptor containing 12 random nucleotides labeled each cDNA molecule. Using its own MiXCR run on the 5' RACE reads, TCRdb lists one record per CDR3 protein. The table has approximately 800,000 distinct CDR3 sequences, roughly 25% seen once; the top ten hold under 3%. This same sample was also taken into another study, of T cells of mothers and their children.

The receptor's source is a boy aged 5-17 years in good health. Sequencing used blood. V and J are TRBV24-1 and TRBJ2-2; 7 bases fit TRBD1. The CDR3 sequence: CATSARGSGELFF. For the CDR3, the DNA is TGTGCCACCAGTGCCAGGGGGAGCGGGGAGCTGTTTTTT.